The clone carrying this TCR beta chain appeared many times. Time point given: after trial treatment. As for treatment: LDRT plus nivolumab, ipilimumab, low-dose cyclophosphamide and aspirin (RACIN trial). First-strand cDNA relied on TRAV- and TRBV-specific primers spanning alpha and beta chains. TCR amplification involved roughly 21 PCR cycles with a constant-region primer and V-primer adapter. In vitro transcription amplified isolated mRNA. MiXCR, run by TCRdb on the reads, gives a single entry per CDR3 protein. Of just over 90,000 distinct CDR3 sequences listed, roughly 20% were seen once; the top ten hold about 13%. The sample originates from a study of low-dose radiotherapy and immunotherapy resistance in tumors. Study context: Every two weeks patients got nivolumab 240 mg flat dose, plus ipilimumab 1 mg/kg every six weeks, intravenously. Patients received 300 mg of oral aspirin each day across four cycles, commencing on cycle 1 day 1.

Germline CDR1 and CDR2: SGHRS and YFSETQ. V was pared by 4 bases and J by 4 bases, with 8 bases of the junction left unmatched. The CDR3 runs 15 residues. The clonotype originates from a female donor with ovarian cancer. This chain uses TRBV5-1 with TRBJ2-7; 10 positions match TRBD1. The sequencing here drew on PBMCs, taken after low-dose radiotherapy plus immunotherapy. The CDR3 DNA reads TGCGCCAGCAGCCCCGGACAGGGGGTAGGATACGAGCAGTACTTC. Translation: CASSPGQGVGYEQYF. Based on the CDR3 plus reference TRBV5-1 and TRBJ2-7, the full variable domain is KAGVTQTPRYLIKTRGQQVTLSCSPISGHRSVSWYQQTPGQGLQFLFEYFSETQRNKGNFPGRFSGRQFSNSRSEMNVSTLELGDSALYLCASSPGQGVGYEQYFGPGTRLTVT.